This TCR beta chain appears in the sequencing data of a study of shared clonotypes between healthy human individuals. Generated by immunoSEQ multiplex PCR, the TCRdb table keeps only in-frame clones and is missing some. This sample has roughly 2.1 million clones, with 85% to 95% found just once. This CDR3 has 15 residues. V lost 7 bases and J lost 3, with 15 bases in between. The germline CDR1 and CDR2 sequences are MNHEY and SMNVEV (reference sequence). Overall study results and limits: Lower generation probabilities were found for non-shared clonotypes than for those shared by all four donors.

Naive CD8 cells lacked CD45RO and underwent positive selection for CCR7, leaving out terminally differentiated effector memory CD45RA+ cells. About this clone itself: What it recognizes is unknown.

Sequenced input: naive CD8+ T cells from PBMCs. The clonotype was recovered from a young man in good health. Some clones in this sample may be carry-over from other donors' samples. The chain has TRBV27 and TRBJ2-2; tentative D call: TRBD2 (6 bases). CDR3 in amino acids: CASTPGGTYTGELFF. The CDR3 DNA sequence: TGTGCCAGCACCCCTGGGGGGACCTACACCGGGGAGCTGTTTTTT.